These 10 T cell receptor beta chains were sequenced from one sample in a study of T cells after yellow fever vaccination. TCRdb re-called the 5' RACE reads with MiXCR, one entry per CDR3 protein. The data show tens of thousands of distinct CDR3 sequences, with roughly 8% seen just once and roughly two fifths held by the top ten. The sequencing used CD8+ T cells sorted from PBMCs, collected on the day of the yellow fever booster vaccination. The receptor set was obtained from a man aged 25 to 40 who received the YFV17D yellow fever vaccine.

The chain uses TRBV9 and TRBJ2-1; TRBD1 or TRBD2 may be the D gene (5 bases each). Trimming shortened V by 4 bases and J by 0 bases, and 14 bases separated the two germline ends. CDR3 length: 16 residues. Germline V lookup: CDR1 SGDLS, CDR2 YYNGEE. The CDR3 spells CASSPGLAGSYNEQFF. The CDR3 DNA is TGTGCCAGCAGCCCGGGGCTTGCCGGCTCCTACAATGAGCAGTTCTTC.

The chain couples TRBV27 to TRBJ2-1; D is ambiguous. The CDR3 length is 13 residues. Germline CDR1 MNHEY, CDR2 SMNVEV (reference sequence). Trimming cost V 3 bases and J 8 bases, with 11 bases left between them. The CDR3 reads CASSLTPTDEQFF. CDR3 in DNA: TGTGCCAGCAGTTTGACTCCCACTGATGAGCAGTTCTTC.

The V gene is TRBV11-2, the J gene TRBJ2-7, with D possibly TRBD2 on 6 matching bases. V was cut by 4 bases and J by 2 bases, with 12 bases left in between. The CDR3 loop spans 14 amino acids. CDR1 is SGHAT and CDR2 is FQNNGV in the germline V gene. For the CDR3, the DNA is TGTGCCAGCAGCTGGAGGGCCGTACCCTACGAGCAGTACTTC. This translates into CASSWRAVPYEQYF.

The CDR3 is CASSVIGRQGATDTQYF. CDR3 in DNA: TGTGCCAGCAGCGTTATAGGGAGGCAGGGGGCTACAGATACGCAGTATTTT. This chain connects TRBV9 to TRBJ2-3; 8 bases are a match to TRBD1. With V trimmed by 2 bases and J by 3 bases, 11 bases remained unmatched. The CDR3 has 17 residues. The germline CDR1 and CDR2 sequences are SGDLS and YYNGEE.

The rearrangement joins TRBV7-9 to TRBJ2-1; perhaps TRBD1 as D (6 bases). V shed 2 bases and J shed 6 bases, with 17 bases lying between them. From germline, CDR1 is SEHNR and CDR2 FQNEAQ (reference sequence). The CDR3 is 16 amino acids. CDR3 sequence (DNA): TGTGCCAGCAGCTTAATTGGGGGCCCACCCTTCAATGAGCAGTTCTTC. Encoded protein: CASSLIGGPPFNEQFF.

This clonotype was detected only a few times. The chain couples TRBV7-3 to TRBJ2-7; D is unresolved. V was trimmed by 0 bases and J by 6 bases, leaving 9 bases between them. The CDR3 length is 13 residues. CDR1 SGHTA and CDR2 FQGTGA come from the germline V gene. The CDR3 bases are TGTGCCAGCAGCTTAACTGTGGCGACCGAGCAGTACTTC. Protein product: CASSLTVATEQYF.

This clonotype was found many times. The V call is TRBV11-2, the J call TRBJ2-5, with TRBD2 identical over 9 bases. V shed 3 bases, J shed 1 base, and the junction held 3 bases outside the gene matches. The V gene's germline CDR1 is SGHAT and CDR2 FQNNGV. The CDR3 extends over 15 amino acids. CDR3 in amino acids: CASSFLTSGQETQYF. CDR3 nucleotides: TGTGCCAGCAGCTTTCTGACTAGCGGCCAAGAGACCCAGTACTTC.

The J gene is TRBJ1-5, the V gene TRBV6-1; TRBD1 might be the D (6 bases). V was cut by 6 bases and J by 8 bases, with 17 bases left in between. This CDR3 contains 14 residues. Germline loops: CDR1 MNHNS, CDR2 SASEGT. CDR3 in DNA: TGTGCCAGCAGCCTTAATGGGGGGCGAAAGCCCCAGCATTTT. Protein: CASSLNGGRKPQHF.

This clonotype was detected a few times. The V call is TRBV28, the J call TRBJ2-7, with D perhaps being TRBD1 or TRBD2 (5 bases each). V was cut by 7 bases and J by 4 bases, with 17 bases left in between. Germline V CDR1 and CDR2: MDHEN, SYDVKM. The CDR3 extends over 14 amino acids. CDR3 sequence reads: CASTQPGTVYEQYF. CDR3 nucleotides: TGTGCCAGCACCCAACCCGGGACGGTTTACGAGCAGTACTTC. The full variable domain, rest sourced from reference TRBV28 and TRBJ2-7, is DVKVTQSSRYLVKRTGEKVFLECVQDMDHENMFWYRQDPGLGLRLIYFSYDVKMKEKGDIPEGYSVSREKKERFSLILESASTNQTSMYLCASTQPGTVYEQYFGPGTRLTVT.

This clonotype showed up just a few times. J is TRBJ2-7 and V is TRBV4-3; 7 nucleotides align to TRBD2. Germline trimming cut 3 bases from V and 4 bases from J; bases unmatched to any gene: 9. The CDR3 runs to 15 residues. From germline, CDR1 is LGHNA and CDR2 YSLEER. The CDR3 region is CASSQLAEGGYEQYF. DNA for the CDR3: TGCGCCAGCAGCCAGCTAGCGGAGGGAGGTTACGAGCAGTACTTC.